This record covers a single TCR beta chain. Its antigen is not known. Healthy Russian Caucasian donors spanned ages about 6 to 100 years. Every participating donor contributed around 9.5 milliliters of peripheral blood through a draw. The sample is drawn from a study of blood T cells in healthy people across ages. Broader study findings: It was the long-lived donors that had more naive CD4+ cells and higher diversity than aged donors. Diversity estimated from one million T cells was considered an underestimate.

Primed by a sample-barcoded 5' primer and a J-beta primer mix, a second PCR proceeded for 7 to 11 cycles. TCRdb processed the 5' RACE reads anew with MiXCR; each CDR3 protein has one entry. The sample has under 2,000,000 distinct CDR3 sequences, roughly 49% seen once. The ends lost 1 base at V and 2 bases at J; junction bases unmatched: 11. The CDR3 covers 18 residues. CDR1 is SGHKS and CDR2 is YYEKEE in the germline V gene (reference sequence). Sequencing input: blood. This clonotype was obtained from a woman in her thirties or forties in good health. V and J are TRBV5-5 and TRBJ2-3; 9 bases are shared with TRBD2. The CDR3 region has the DNA TGTGCCAGCAGCTTGCTAGGGACAGCGGGGGGTTACACAGATACGCAGTATTTT. It specifies CASSLLGTAGGYTDTQYF.